These 23 T cell receptor beta chains were sequenced from one sample in a study of T-cell memory formation after mild COVID-19. TCRdb re-called the 5' RACE reads with MiXCR, one entry per CDR3 protein. Of hundreds of thousands of distinct CDR3 sequences in the sample, approximately 18% are singletons; the top ten hold about 11%. The sequenced material came from PBMCs or a T cell subset sorted from them (not recorded which). These receptors all stem from an adult woman who had mild COVID-19 (a few samples of this study predate the infection). Cell type and time point are not known.

This clonotype was detected only a few times. CDR3 in amino acids: CASSFWGGADTQYF. CDR3 in DNA: TGTGCCAGCAGCTTTTGGGGAGGCGCAGATACGCAGTATTTT. This chain uses TRBV7-2 with TRBJ2-3, with D tentatively TRBD2 (6 bases). CDR1 and CDR2 from the germline V gene are SGHTA and FQGNSA. The length of the CDR3 is 14 residues. The V end lost 3 bases, the J end lost 4 bases, and 11 bases lay between the germline ends.

Only a few counts were recorded for this clonotype. The chain has TRBV4-3 and TRBJ2-3; 8 nucleotides align to TRBD2. This CDR3 comprises 15 residues. J gave up 3 bases and V 1 base, and 3 bases lay outside the gene matches. Germline assignment: CDR1 LGHNA and CDR2 YSLEER. In nucleotides, the CDR3 is TGCGCCAGCAGCCAAGCCGGGACTAGAACAGATACGCAGTATTTT. This gives the protein CASSQAGTRTDTQYF.

The chain has TRBV12-3 or TRBV12-4 and TRBJ1-1; D might be TRBD1 (6 bases). Trimming pared 4 bases from V and 4 bases from J, leaving 16 bases between. The CDR3 consists of 15 residues. This CDR3 reads CASSSVTGLGTEAFF. Written as DNA, the CDR3 is TGTGCCAGCAGTTCGGTTACAGGGTTGGGCACTGAAGCTTTCTTT.

The V gene is TRBV4-3, the J gene TRBJ2-1; TRBD1 aligns across 10 bases. The germline V gene has CDR1 LGHNA and CDR2 YSLEER. V trimming: 1 base; J trimming: 8 bases; junction bases outside the gene matches: 11. The CDR3 has 17 amino acids. The DNA for the CDR3 is TGCGCCAGCAGCCAAGGACCCCCGGGACAGGGGATCTATGAGCAGTTCTTC. Translated, it gives CASSQGPPGQGIYEQFF.

V and J are TRBV15 and TRBJ2-1, with TRBD2 matching 10 bases. Germline values: CDR1 LNHNV, CDR2 YYDKDF (reference sequence). The junction had 5 bases not matched to a gene; V was cut back by 2 bases and J by 7 bases. The CDR3 is 15 amino acids. In DNA form, the CDR3 reads TGTGCCACCAGCAGATCCAGCGGGAGGGTTAATGAGCAGTTCTTC. This encodes CATSRSSGRVNEQFF.

This clonotype was recorded a few times. This sequence joins TRBV20-1 and TRBJ2-1; 7 bases are shared with TRBD2. The CDR3 length is 16 residues. Germline CDR1 is DFQATT and CDR2 is SNEGSKA (reference sequence). The V gene end was trimmed by 5 bases and the J gene end by 0 bases; junction bases not matched to a gene: 10. CDR3 coding DNA: TGCAGTGCTGGGAGCCGCGGGAGAAGCTCCTACAATGAGCAGTTCTTC. This gives the protein CSAGSRGRSSYNEQFF.

The chain employs TRBV7-9 and TRBJ2-2, with D maybe TRBD1 (6 bases). Trimming shortened V by 6 bases and J by 7 bases, and 12 bases separated the two germline ends. Germline V gene sequence: CDR1 SEHNR, CDR2 FQNEAQ (reference sequence). This CDR3 has 13 residues. This CDR3 is CASRSTGIGELFF. The CDR3 DNA reads as TGTGCCAGCAGATCTACAGGGATCGGGGAGCTGTTTTTT. Together with reference TRBV7-9 and TRBJ2-2, the CDR3 gives the full variable domain: DTGVSQNPRHKITKRGQNVTFRCDPISEHNRLYWYRQTLGQGPEFLTYFQNEAQLEKSRLLSDRFSAERPKGSFSTLEIQRTEQGDSAMYLCASRSTGIGELFFGEGSRLTVL.

J is TRBJ1-3 and V is TRBV11-2; D gene uncertain. This CDR3 contains 15 residues. From germline, CDR1 is SGHAT and CDR2 FQNNGV. The V end was cut by 1 base, the J end by 0 bases, with 7 bases between. CDR3 in amino acids: CASSLGAGSGNTIYF. CDR3 sequence (DNA): TGTGCCAGCAGCTTAGGGGCCGGCTCTGGAAACACCATATATTTT.

The chain has TRBV20-1 and TRBJ1-2, with TRBD1 as a possible D gene (5 bases). Germline CDR1 DFQATT, CDR2 SNEGSKA (reference sequence). Trimming took off 5 bases at V and 4 bases at J, with 20 bases between the two ends. CDR3 length: 15 residues. Here the CDR3 DNA reads TGCAGTGCTTATCCGATAGGGGATACAGGCTATGGCTACACCTTC. Translating gives CSAYPIGDTGYGYTF.

The chain employs TRBV12-3 or TRBV12-4 and TRBJ2-3; 7 nucleotides match TRBD2. V lost 8 bases and J lost 5; bases outside the gene matches: 13. The CDR3 runs 15 residues. The CDR3 protein is CASWFGGGAGDTQYF. CDR3 bases: TGTGCCAGCTGGTTCGGGGGAGGGGCGGGAGATACGCAGTATTTT.

The table lists this clonotype with a few counts. V gene TRBV4-2 combines with J gene TRBJ2-3, with 11 nucleotides matching TRBD2. This CDR3 contains 17 residues. V gave up 0 bases and J gave up 3 bases; unmatched junction bases: 5. Germline V gene data show CDR1 as LGHNA and CDR2 as YNFKEQ. The CDR3 sequence: CASSQDPASGGTDTQYF. The CDR3 DNA sequence: TGTGCCAGCAGCCAAGATCCTGCTAGCGGGGGGACAGATACGCAGTATTTT.

The V call is TRBV29-1, the J call TRBJ1-1, with D possibly matching TRBD1 (5 bases). V shed 5 bases and J shed 1 base, with 17 bases lying between them. The CDR3 totals 15 residues. In germline, CDR1 is SQVTM, CDR2 ANQGSEA. DNA for the CDR3: TGCAGCGTTACCGGGACGGAAACATCGAACACTGAAGCTTTCTTT. Translating it yields CSVTGTETSNTEAFF.

The V gene is TRBV7-9, the J gene TRBJ1-1, with 7 positions matching TRBD1. Germline values: CDR1 SEHNR, CDR2 FQNEAQ (reference sequence). V lost 4 bases, J lost 3 bases, and 5 bases stayed unmatched. The CDR3 consists of 14 residues. The CDR3 loop is CASSWGQTDTEAFF. The CDR3 DNA reads as TGTGCCAGCAGCTGGGGACAGACGGACACTGAAGCTTTCTTT.

A few counts support this clonotype. The chain carries TRBV4-3 and TRBJ2-3; the D call may be TRBD1 or TRBD2 (6 bases each). Germline CDR1 is LGHNA and CDR2 is YSLEER. CDR3 size: 14 residues. V was trimmed by 1 base and J by 4 bases, leaving 9 bases between them. CDR3 bases: TGCGCCAGCAGCCAAGCAGGGGACTCAGATACGCAGTATTTT. The encoded protein is CASSQAGDSDTQYF.

This clonotype was counted only a few times. The chain recombines TRBV7-9 with TRBJ2-7; TRBD2 matches 8 bases. This CDR3 region has 11 residues. The germline gives CDR1 SEHNR, CDR2 FQNEAQ (reference sequence). The trim removed 4 bases at V and 9 bases at J, leaving 2 bases unmatched. CDR3 DNA sequence: TGTGCCAGCAGCTCCGGACTAGCGCAGTACTTC. Translating it yields CASSSGLAQYF. Filled out from reference TRBV7-9 and TRBJ2-7, the complete variable domain reads DTGVSQNPRHKITKRGQNVTFRCDPISEHNRLYWYRQTLGQGPEFLTYFQNEAQLEKSRLLSDRFSAERPKGSFSTLEIQRTEQGDSAMYLCASSSGLAQYFGPGTRLTVT.

V is TRBV12-3 or TRBV12-4 and J is TRBJ2-1; possible D gene TRBD2, 6 bases. The CDR3 contains 15 residues. V dropped 2 bases and J dropped 6 bases, with 14 bases sitting between them. The CDR3 is CASSLRAGGSNEQFF. CDR3 nucleotides: TGTGCCAGCAGTTTAAGAGCAGGAGGGAGCAATGAGCAGTTCTTC.

This clonotype has only a few counts. This chain uses TRBV24-1 with TRBJ2-3; D ambiguous. The CDR3 has 13 amino acids. Per the germline V gene, CDR1 is KGHDR and CDR2 is SFDVKD. V lost 11 bases and J 1 base, leaving 12 bases between the germline ends. The CDR3 nucleotides read TGTGCCATTCAGGACGGCCGCACAGATACGCAGTATTTT. Its translation: CAIQDGRTDTQYF.

This clonotype was detected a few times. The chain recombines TRBV6-5 with TRBJ2-7; no definite D call. Germline V gene lookup returns CDR1 MNHEY and CDR2 SVGAGI. The CDR3 is made up of 14 amino acids. The V gene lost 6 bases and the J gene lost 2 bases, with 14 bases spanning the gap. The CDR3 region is CASREPGGTYEQYF. The CDR3, as DNA: TGTGCCAGCAGAGAACCCGGTGGTACCTACGAGCAGTACTTC.

This clonotype was recorded a few times. The chain recombines TRBV25-1 with TRBJ2-1; TRBD2 is a possible D gene (7 bases). Germline V gene sequence: CDR1 MGHDK, CDR2 SYGVNS. This CDR3 is 15 amino acids long. Deletions cut 3 bases from V and 10 bases from J, with 19 bases between. CDR3 coding DNA: TGTGCCAGCAGTGATGGGGGCGGGAGTATCCGAGAGCAGTTCTTC. It translates to CASSDGGGSIREQFF.

This clonotype was seen more than once but under ten times. The chain recombines TRBV30 with TRBJ2-7; no clear D gene. The CDR3 is 11 amino acids. V lost 5 bases and J 0 bases, leaving 5 bases between the germline ends. The V gene's germline CDR1 is GTSNPN and CDR2 SVGIG (reference sequence). As DNA, the CDR3 is TGTGCCTGGGCGAGCTCCTACGAGCAGTACTTC. This translates into CAWASSYEQYF.

The chain's CDR3 is CASKQGLSGYTF. CDR3 nucleotides: TGTGCCAGCAAACAGGGCTTAAGCGGCTACACCTTC. The chain is built from TRBV28 and TRBJ1-2; TRBD1 is a possible D gene (6 bases). The ends were cut back, 7 bases at V and 8 bases at J, with 14 bases in the middle. This CDR3 is built from 12 residues. Germline-derived CDR1 and CDR2 are MDHEN and SYDVKM.

There are a few counts of this clonotype. This chain connects TRBV5-8 to TRBJ1-5, with D possibly TRBD1 on 5 matching bases. This CDR3 comprises 15 residues. CDR1 is SGHTS, CDR2 YDEGEE, per germline. Trimming removed 3 bases from V and 2 bases from J, with 12 bases in between. CDR3 loop: CASSWGEAGNQPQHF. DNA of the CDR3: TGTGCCAGCAGCTGGGGGGAGGCAGGCAATCAGCCCCAGCATTTT.

The chain recombines TRBV6-2 or TRBV6-3 with TRBJ1-1; 8 bases map to TRBD1. Germline-derived CDR1 and CDR2 are MNHEY and SVGEGT. Trimming removed 2 bases from V and 12 bases from J; junction bases left unmatched: 8. This CDR3 comprises 13 residues. CDR3 protein: CASSYPGQVETFF. CDR3 bases: TGTGCCAGCAGTTACCCGGGACAGGTGGAAACTTTCTTT.